The 5 T cell receptor beta chains listed next were all sequenced from one sample in a study of T-cell memory formation after mild COVID-19. TCRdb called the 5' RACE reads again in MiXCR, with one record for every CDR3 protein. The table has about 170,000 distinct CDR3 sequences, 13% seen once; the top ten hold 3% to 4%. The sequencing input was PBMCs or a T cell subset sorted from them (not recorded which). The receptor source for this set is a man aged 18 to 35 who had mild COVID-19 (a few samples of this study predate the infection). Cell type and time point are not known.

This clonotype was counted at least ten times. The chain recombines TRBV29-1 with TRBJ1-2; 8 nucleotides line up with TRBD1. Trimming removed 6 bases from V and 12 bases from J; junction bases left unmatched: 9. Per germline, CDR1 SQVTM and CDR2 ANQGSEA. This CDR3 has 11 residues. CDR3 sequence (DNA): TGCAGCGTCGGGGAACAGGGGGTTGACACCTTC. It is translated as CSVGEQGVDTF.

The J gene is TRBJ1-2, the V gene TRBV18; D is unclear. CDR3 size: 14 residues. Trimming shortened V by 3 bases and J by 3 bases, and 11 bases separated the two germline ends. Germline CDR1 and CDR2: KGHSH and LQKENI. CDR3 amino acids: CASSPPTGYYGYTF. CDR3 DNA sequence: TGTGCCAGCTCACCCCCGACGGGGTACTATGGCTACACCTTC.

This clonotype has only a few counts. The chain carries TRBV7-2 and TRBJ2-5; 9 bases are a match to TRBD2. The V gene's germline CDR1 is SGHTA and CDR2 FQGNSA. V lost 5 bases and J lost 4; bases outside the gene matches: 8. CDR3 length: 15 residues. CDR3 amino acids: CASSALAGVRETQYF. The CDR3 DNA sequence: TGTGCCAGCAGCGCATTAGCGGGGGTCAGAGAGACCCAGTACTTC.

This clonotype was picked up a small number of times. This chain joins TRBV6-5 and TRBJ2-3; 7 nucleotides line up with TRBD2. Germline V gene data show CDR1 as MNHEY and CDR2 as SVGAGI. The trim removed 3 bases at V and 0 bases at J, leaving 6 bases unmatched. This CDR3 has 16 amino acids. CDR3: CASSYWGGTSTDTQYF. The CDR3 bases are TGTGCCAGCAGTTATTGGGGAGGGACTAGCACAGATACGCAGTATTTT.

CDR3 coding DNA: TGTGCCAGCAGTACGACTAGGCCGTCCGACGAGCAGTACTTC. Protein sequence: CASSTTRPSDEQYF. The rearrangement joins TRBV6-2 or TRBV6-3 to TRBJ2-7; the D gene is possibly TRBD2 (6 bases). Germline V lookup: CDR1 MNHEY, CDR2 SVGEGT. CDR3 length equals 14 residues. The ends were cut back, 5 bases at V and 5 bases at J, with 16 bases in the middle.